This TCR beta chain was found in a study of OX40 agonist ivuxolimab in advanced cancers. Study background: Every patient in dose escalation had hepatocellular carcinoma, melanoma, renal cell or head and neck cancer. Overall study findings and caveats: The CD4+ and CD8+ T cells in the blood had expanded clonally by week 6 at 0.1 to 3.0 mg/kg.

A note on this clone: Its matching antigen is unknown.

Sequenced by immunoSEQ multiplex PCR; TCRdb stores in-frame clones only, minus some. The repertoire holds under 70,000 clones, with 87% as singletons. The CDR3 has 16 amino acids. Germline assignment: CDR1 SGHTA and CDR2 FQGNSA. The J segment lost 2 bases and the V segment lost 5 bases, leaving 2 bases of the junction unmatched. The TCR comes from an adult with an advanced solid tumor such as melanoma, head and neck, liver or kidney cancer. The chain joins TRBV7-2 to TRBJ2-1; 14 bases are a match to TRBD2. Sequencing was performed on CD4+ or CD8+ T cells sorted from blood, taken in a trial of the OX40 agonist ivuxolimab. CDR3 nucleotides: TGTGCCAGCAGCCTGGGACTAGCGGGGGCCTACAATGAGCAGTTCTTC. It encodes CASSLGLAGAYNEQFF.